This entry concerns a single T cell receptor beta chain. No antigen is known for it. Sequencing of TCR beta, carried out with a high-throughput approach, was applied to CD8+ and CD4+ T cells from the blood. CD8+ and CD4+ T cells were negatively isolated; TEMRA cells were FACS-enriched. V lost 1 base and J 2 bases, leaving 12 bases between the germline ends. This CDR3 is built from 16 residues. The germline CDR1 and CDR2 sequences are LGHDT and YNNKEL (reference sequence). This specimen comes from a study of CD8 T cells in Susac syndrome. General observations from the study: An acknowledgment was made by the study that its TCR sequencing and HLA analysis involved relatively few individuals.

The authors reverse transcribed roughly 0.5 to 1 ug RNA with random hexamers. TCR beta CDR3 was amplified by immunoSEQ multiplex PCR. This amplification extended across 54 Vbeta and 13 Jbeta segments. TCRdb used MiXCR to reprocess the immunoSEQ multiplex PCR reads, holding one entry per CDR3 protein. The data show 130,000 to 150,000 distinct CDR3 sequences, roughly 94% seen once. The sample was CD4+ T cells from PBMCs. The source of this sequence is a human donor in good health. The chain couples TRBV3-1 to TRBJ2-1; TRBD2 is a possible D gene (5 bases). The CDR3 DNA follows: TGTGCCAGCAGCCAAGGTCTAGCCAGACCCTACAATGAGCAGTTCTTC. This translates into CASSQGLARPYNEQFF.